The TCR beta chain under discussion was sequenced for a study of T cell responses to AZD1222 COVID-19 vaccine. General study findings and limits: Receipt of two AZD1222 doses was followed by a rise in Spike-specific TCR breadth and depth. Among the donors, most were white British and more were female, and clonal diversity was possibly underestimated. Baseline testing showed seropositivity in only five to seven AZD1222 recipients.

Sequencing used immunoSEQ multiplex PCR; TCRdb keeps in-frame clones, though not all of them. The table shows approximately 130,000 clones, with 88% occurring only once. With respect to this clone: Its cognate antigen is unknown.

Sequenced here: peripheral blood, sampled 28 days after the second AZD1222 dose. The sequence was collected from an adult who received the AZD1222 COVID-19 vaccine.

CDR3 DNA sequence: TGTGCCAGCAGACAGGGACTTGAGCATGGCTACACCTTC. It specifies CASRQGLEHGYTF. This chain links TRBV5-4 with TRBJ1-2; TRBD1 is a possible D gene (6 bases). Germline CDR1 SGHNT, CDR2 YYREEE (reference sequence). The CDR3 contains 13 residues. V was pared by 5 bases and J by 6 bases, with 14 bases between. Filled out from reference TRBV5-4 and TRBJ1-2, the complete variable domain reads ETGVTQSPTHLIKTRGQQVTLRCSSQSGHNTVSWYQQALGQGPQFIFQYYREEENGRGNFPPRFSGLQFPNYSSELNVNALELDDSALYLCASRQGLEHGYTFGSGTRLTVV.